The 16 T cell receptor beta chains presented below share a single source sample, sequenced in a study of graft-versus-host responses after intestinal transplantation. These receptors have no identified antigens. Data came from immunoSEQ multiplex PCR; TCRdb stores just in-frame clones and leaves some out. The sample contains approximately 92,000 clones, over 80% of which appear only once. Sample: unstimulated CD8+ T cells sorted from spleen or lymph node cells, taken before intestinal transplant. These receptors originate from a human donor who received an intestinal transplant.

CDR3 nucleotide sequence: TGTGCCAGCGGCCGACTAGCGAAAGAGACCCAGTACTTC. Translating gives CASGRLAKETQYF. The J gene is TRBJ2-5, the V gene TRBV7-6; TRBD2 matches 8 bases. Germline V gene lookup returns CDR1 SGHVS and CDR2 FNYEAQ. The V and J ends lost 8 bases and 3 bases, in that order; junction bases with no gene match: 5. This CDR3 is built from 13 residues. Full variable domain (rest looked up from reference TRBV7-6 and TRBJ2-5): GAGVSQSPRYKVTKRGQDVALRCDPISGHVSLYWYRQALGQGPEFLTYFNYEAQQDKSGLPNDRFSAERPEGSISTLTIQRTEQRDSAMYRCASGRLAKETQYFGPGTRLLVL.

This chain joins TRBV30 and TRBJ2-5; 7 positions match TRBD1. Germline-derived CDR1 and CDR2 are GTSNPN and SVGIG (reference sequence). The CDR3 has 12 amino acids. V lost 7 bases to trimming and J lost 6 bases; unmatched junction nucleotides: 8. CDR3 in DNA: TGTGCCTCCACCTCAGGGGGAAAGACCCAGTACTTC. Translating gives CASTSGGKTQYF. Supplemented by reference TRBV30 and TRBJ2-5, the full variable domain reads SQTIHQWPATLVQPVGSPLSLECTVEGTSNPNLYWYRQAAGRGLQLLFYSVGIGQISSEVPQNLSASRPQDRQFILSSKKLLLSDSGFYLCASTSGGKTQYFGPGTRLLVL.

This clone was counted a few times. The V call is TRBV12-5, the J call TRBJ1-6; the match to TRBD1 covers 9 bases. Germline CDR1 is LGHNT and CDR2 is FRNRAP. The J segment lost 5 bases and the V segment lost 6 bases, leaving 5 bases of the junction unmatched. CDR3 size: 15 residues. Here the CDR3 DNA reads TGTGCTAGTGGGCTTGGACAGGGGAATAATTCACCCCTCCACTTT. This sequence encodes CASGLGQGNNSPLHF.

V usage is TRBV10-3 and J usage is TRBJ2-7; D is tentatively TRBD1 or TRBD2 (5 bases each). Trimming removed 11 bases at V and 5 bases at J, with 13 bases between. The CDR3 is 11 residues long. Germline V CDR1 and CDR2: ENHRY, SYGVKD. This CDR3 is CAGGGGNEQYF. CDR3 in DNA: TGTGCCGGCGGTGGGGGTAACGAGCAGTACTTC.

The CDR3 nucleotides read TGCAGCGTTGAGTTTAACTCCTACGAGCAGTACTTC. Residues: CSVEFNSYEQYF. The chain has TRBV29-1 and TRBJ2-5; D is ambiguous. The tail of the sequence fits TRBJ2-7 better, so the J call may be wrong. This CDR3 has 12 amino acids. Per the germline V gene, CDR1 is SQVTM and CDR2 is ANQGSEA.

The rearrangement uses TRBV27 and TRBJ2-2, with D perhaps TRBD1 (5 bases). Germline V gene lookup returns CDR1 MNHEY and CDR2 SMNVEV (reference sequence). The ends were cut back, 7 bases at V and 5 bases at J, with 17 bases in the middle. This CDR3 comprises 15 residues. CDR3 DNA: TGTGCCAGCATGTCAGGGTTCGTAGGGACCGGGGAGCTGTTTTTT. Amino acid sequence: CASMSGFVGTGELFF.

V usage is TRBV12-2 and J usage is TRBJ2-1; the D call in the table, TRBD2, was not verified against the DNA. TRBV12-2 counts as a pseudogene. The CDR3 has 15 amino acids. For the CDR3, the DNA is TGTGCAAGTCGGCCCACCAGGGCTAGCGCTTATGAGCAGTTCTTC. Protein sequence: CASRPTRASAYEQFF.

The gene calls are TRBV7-6 and TRBJ2-7, with D unclear. The CDR3 has 16 amino acids. Germline lookup yields CDR1 SGHVS and CDR2 FNYEAQ. V lost 0 bases and J lost 3, with 15 bases in between. The chain's CDR3 is CASSLASQAPYYEQYF. CDR3 coding DNA: TGTGCCAGCAGCTTAGCGTCCCAGGCCCCTTACTACGAGCAGTACTTC.

The rearrangement uses TRBV11-2 and TRBJ2-3; TRBD1 matches at 9 bases. Germline assignment: CDR1 SGHAT and CDR2 FQNNGV. The CDR3 loop spans 18 amino acids. After removal of 5 bases from V and 9 bases from J, the junction contained 21 bases not matched to a gene. DNA of the CDR3: TGTGCCAGCAGCATGCCGACCGGGACAGGGACTGGAAGGGGGACGCAGTATTTT. Translating it yields CASSMPTGTGTGRGTQYF.

The chain couples TRBV5-1 to TRBJ2-2; unclear D gene. The CDR3 sequence is 14 residues long. CDR1 is SGHRS and CDR2 is YFSETQ in the germline V gene. The ends were cut back, 5 bases at V and 1 base at J, with 9 bases in the middle. CDR3 sequence reads: CASRGQKNTGELFF. For the CDR3, the DNA is TGCGCCAGCAGGGGCCAGAAGAACACCGGGGAGCTGTTTTTT.

CDR3 loop: CASIGRLAGPYEQYF. Written as DNA, the CDR3 is TGTGCCAGCATTGGACGATTAGCTGGGCCGTACGAGCAGTACTTC. The chain combines TRBV27 with TRBJ2-7; D is unclear. Germline V gives CDR1 MNHEY, CDR2 SMNVEV (reference sequence). The CDR3 consists of 15 residues. Trimming pared 7 bases from V and 4 bases from J, leaving 20 bases between.

The V gene is TRBV27, the J gene TRBJ1-2, with TRBD1 as a possible D gene (5 bases). The germline V gene encodes CDR1 MNHEY and CDR2 SMNVEV (reference sequence). V lost 6 bases, J lost 7 bases, and 15 bases lay in between. The CDR3 extends over 13 amino acids. The CDR3 region has the DNA TGTGCCAGCAGAGAGGTTGGACAACCTGGCTACACCTTC. It specifies CASREVGQPGYTF.

V is TRBV9 and J is TRBJ2-5; 7 bases align to TRBD1. This CDR3 contains 16 residues. Germline values: CDR1 SGDLS, CDR2 YYNGEE. J gave up 1 base and V 0 bases, and 6 bases lay outside the gene matches. The CDR3 DNA sequence: TGTGCCAGCAGCGTAGGAGAACAGGGGACCCAAGAGACCCAGTACTTC. Its protein product is CASSVGEQGTQETQYF. Full variable domain (outside the CDR3, taken from reference TRBV9 and TRBJ2-5): DSGVTQTPKHLITATGQRVTLRCSPRSGDLSVYWYQQSLDQGLQFLIQYYNGEERAKGNILERFSAQQFPDLHSELNLSSLELGDSALYFCASSVGEQGTQETQYFGPGTRLLVL.

The CDR3 region is CASSQLGQGGGNTEAFF. As DNA, the CDR3 is TGTGCCAGCAGCCAACTTGGTCAGGGAGGTGGAAACACTGAAGCTTTCTTT. V and J are TRBV5-6 and TRBJ1-1, with D maybe TRBD1 (5 bases). The CDR3 is 17 amino acids. The V gene's germline CDR1 is SGHDT and CDR2 YYEEEE. The germline V and J ends were trimmed by 4 bases and 2 bases, with 21 bases remaining between them.

This clone was picked up one time. This rearrangement joins TRBV2 to TRBJ2-7; D not resolved. V was cut by 6 bases and J by 1 base, with 13 bases left in between. Looked up from germline, CDR1 is SNHLY and CDR2 is FYNNEI. This CDR3 has 14 residues. CDR3 region: CASRETSQSYEQYF. The CDR3 region has the DNA TGTGCCAGCAGGGAGACCTCTCAATCCTACGAGCAGTACTTC.

This chain joins TRBV7-2 and TRBJ2-3; D unresolved. The germline V gene encodes CDR1 SGHTA and CDR2 FQGNSA. The CDR3 runs 12 residues. Trimming removed 2 bases at V and 5 bases at J, with 5 bases between. The CDR3 here is CASSLPEDTQYF. The CDR3 DNA is TGTGCCAGCAGCTTACCGGAAGATACGCAGTATTTT.